This TCR beta chain was identified in a study of blood T cells in healthy people across ages. Whole-study findings and limits: Naive and antigen-experienced cells could not be conclusively compared, given unsorted PBMCs. It was held that diversity estimates obtained from one million T cells represented underestimates. Roughly linear declines in TCR beta diversity per million T cells occurred with age.

The CDR3 totals 15 residues. Looked up from germline, CDR1 is SGHTA and CDR2 is FQGNSA. The V end was cut by 2 bases, the J end by 8 bases, with 18 bases between. Through a sample-barcoded 5' primer and a J-beta primer mix, a second PCR was run for about 6 to 11 cycles. Every cDNA molecule carried a tag from a template-switch adaptor bearing 12 random nucleotides. MiXCR, applied by TCRdb to the 5' RACE reads, yields one record per CDR3 protein. The data contain some 1,800,000 distinct CDR3 sequences, approximately 39% of them singletons. As to this clonotype: Its antigen remains unidentified.

This sequence originates from a human donor in good health. This chain uses TRBV7-2 with TRBJ1-2; D is ambiguous. What was sequenced was blood. CDR3 nucleotides: TGTGCCAGCAGCTTAAAGTTGGGCGCAGTGATAGGCTACACCTTC. Translating gives CASSLKLGAVIGYTF.